This T cell receptor (beta chain) was identified in a study of beta chain features in type 1 diabetes. The sequenced template was cDNA made from the entire isolated RNA. Only in-frame clones appear in the TCRdb table, and some are missing; sequencing was by immunoSEQ multiplex PCR. Of about 330,000 clones listed, about 10% are singletons. Germline V CDR1 and CDR2: SGDLS, YYNGEE. This CDR3 spans 15 amino acids. V was shortened by 3 bases and J by 0 bases, with 10 bases between the two germline ends. The receptor comes from a woman aged 25 to 39 in good health. Sequencing input: naive CD4+ T cells from blood. The J gene is TRBJ2-1, the V gene TRBV9; D uncertain. The CDR3 sequence is CASSETRSSYNEQFF. CDR3 DNA sequence: TGTGCCAGCAGCGAAACGCGTTCCTCCTACAATGAGCAGTTCTTC.